This T cell receptor (beta chain) was profiled in a study of cytomegalovirus exposure and HLA in healthy donors. Study outcomes and limitations: A later analysis showed TCR association rates differing by HLA locus, peaking at DRB1 and lowest at HLA-C.

All the people who gave samples were healthy bone marrow donors. CDR1 and CDR2 from the germline V gene are SGHVS and FNYEAQ. The CDR3 is made up of 15 amino acids. The junction had 7 bases not matched to a gene; V was cut back by 1 base and J by 5 bases. This clone was observed at least ten times. The target antigen is unknown. PCR was performed using 60 Vbeta and 13 Jbeta primers. TCRdb keeps only in-frame clones here, not all; method: immunoSEQ multiplex PCR. Of nearly 95,000 clones listed, about 8% are singletons. The receptor comes from a man aged 50-60 years in good health and CMV-seronegative. This chain connects TRBV7-6 to TRBJ1-2; 7 nucleotides line up with TRBD1. The sample taken for sequencing was PBMCs. The CDR3 sequence: CASSLEGGDGYGYTF. CDR3 nucleotide sequence: TGTGCCAGCAGCTTAGAAGGGGGCGATGGGTATGGCTACACCTTC.